The clone carrying this T cell receptor (beta chain) was counted a few times. Its specificity is unknown. The data belong to a study of T cell repertoires in cytomegalovirus infection. As for the study in general: The authors used CMV epitopes that were HLA-C-restricted (recently identified) and HLA-B-restricted (well studied). Matching HLA type, along with CMV infection, was indicated by public TCR beta signatures.

Overall study findings and caveats: Using cumulative public TCR beta family frequency, the authors identified those who carried CMV together with the relevant HLA. Predominance within the ex vivo response was attributable to HLA-C-restricted CMV-specific TCR beta clonotypes.

TCRdb recomputed calls from the reads with MiXCR, one row per CDR3 protein. The table has around 300,000 distinct CDR3 sequences, about 20% seen once; the top ten hold about 21%. CDR1 MNHEY and CDR2 SMNVEV come from the germline V gene (reference sequence). This CDR3 comprises 15 residues. Trimming pared 3 bases from V and 5 bases from J, leaving 16 bases between. The chain carries TRBV27 and TRBJ1-1; D gene unclear. The sequence came from a human donor in good health (CMV status not recorded). Some clones in this sample may be carry-over from other donors' samples. Material: cultured PBMCs, obtained from culture after CMV antigen stimulation. In nucleotides, the CDR3 is TGTGCCAGCAGTTTGAGTATGCCGCCTCGTACTGAAGCTTTCTTT. It specifies CASSLSMPPRTEAFF.